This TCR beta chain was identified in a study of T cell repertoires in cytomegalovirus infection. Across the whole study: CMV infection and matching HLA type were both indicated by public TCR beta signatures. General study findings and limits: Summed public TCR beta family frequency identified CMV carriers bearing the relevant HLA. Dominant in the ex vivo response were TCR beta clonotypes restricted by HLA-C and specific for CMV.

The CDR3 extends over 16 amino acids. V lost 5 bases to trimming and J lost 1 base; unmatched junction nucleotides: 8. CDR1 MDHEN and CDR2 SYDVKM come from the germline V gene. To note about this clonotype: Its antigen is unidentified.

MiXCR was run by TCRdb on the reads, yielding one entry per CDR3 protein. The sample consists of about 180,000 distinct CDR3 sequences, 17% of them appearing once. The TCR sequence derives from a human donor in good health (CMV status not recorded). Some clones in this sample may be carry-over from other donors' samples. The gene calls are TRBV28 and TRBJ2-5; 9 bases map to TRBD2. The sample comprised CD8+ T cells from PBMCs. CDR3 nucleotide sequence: TGTGCCAGCAGTCTAAAGCGGGGGGCCGCCCAAGAGACCCAGTACTTC. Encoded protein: CASSLKRGAAQETQYF.